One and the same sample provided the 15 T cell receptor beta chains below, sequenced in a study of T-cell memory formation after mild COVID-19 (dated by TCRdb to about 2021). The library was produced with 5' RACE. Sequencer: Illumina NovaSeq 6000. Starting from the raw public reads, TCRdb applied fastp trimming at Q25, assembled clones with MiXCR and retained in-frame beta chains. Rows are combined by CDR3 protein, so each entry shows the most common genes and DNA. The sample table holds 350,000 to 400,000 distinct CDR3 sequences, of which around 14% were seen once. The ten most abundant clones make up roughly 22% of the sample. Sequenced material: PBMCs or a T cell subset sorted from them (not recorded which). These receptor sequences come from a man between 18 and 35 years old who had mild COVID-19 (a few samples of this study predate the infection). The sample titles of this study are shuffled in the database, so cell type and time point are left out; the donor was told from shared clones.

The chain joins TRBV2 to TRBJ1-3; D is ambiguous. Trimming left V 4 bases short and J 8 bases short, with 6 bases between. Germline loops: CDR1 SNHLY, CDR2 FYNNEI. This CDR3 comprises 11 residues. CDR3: CASSVRDTIYF. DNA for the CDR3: TGTGCCAGCAGTGTAAGGGACACCATATATTTT.

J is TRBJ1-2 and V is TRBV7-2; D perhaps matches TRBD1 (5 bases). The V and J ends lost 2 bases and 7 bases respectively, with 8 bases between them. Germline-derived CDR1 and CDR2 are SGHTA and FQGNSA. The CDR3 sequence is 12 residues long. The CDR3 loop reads CASSLRGGGYTF. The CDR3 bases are TGTGCCAGCAGCTTAAGGGGTGGTGGCTACACCTTC.

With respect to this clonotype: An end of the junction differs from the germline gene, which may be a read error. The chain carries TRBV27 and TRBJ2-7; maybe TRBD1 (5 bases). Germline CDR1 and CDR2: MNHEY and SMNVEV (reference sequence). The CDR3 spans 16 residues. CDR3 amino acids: CASSTPDRTPSCEQYF. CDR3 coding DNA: TGTGCCAGCAGTACCCCCGACAGAACCCCCTCCTGCGAGCAGTACTTC.

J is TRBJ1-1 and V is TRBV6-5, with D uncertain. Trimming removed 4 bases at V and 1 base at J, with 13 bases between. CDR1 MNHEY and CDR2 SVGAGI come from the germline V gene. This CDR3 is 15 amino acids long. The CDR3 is CASSLQSRANTEAFF. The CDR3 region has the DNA TGTGCCAGCAGTTTGCAATCTCGGGCGAACACTGAAGCTTTCTTT.

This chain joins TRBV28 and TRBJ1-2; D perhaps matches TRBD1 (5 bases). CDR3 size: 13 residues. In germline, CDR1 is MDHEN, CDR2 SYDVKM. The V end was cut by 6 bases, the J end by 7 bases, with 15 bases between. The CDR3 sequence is CASSPGTWTGYTF. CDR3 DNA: TGTGCCAGCAGCCCTGGGACGTGGACTGGCTACACCTTC.

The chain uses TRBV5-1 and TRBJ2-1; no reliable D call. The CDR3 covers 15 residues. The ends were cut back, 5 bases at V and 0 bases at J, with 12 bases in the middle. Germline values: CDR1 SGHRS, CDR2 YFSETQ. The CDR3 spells CASRGTDSSYNEQFF. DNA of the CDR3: TGCGCCAGCAGAGGTACAGATAGCTCCTACAATGAGCAGTTCTTC.

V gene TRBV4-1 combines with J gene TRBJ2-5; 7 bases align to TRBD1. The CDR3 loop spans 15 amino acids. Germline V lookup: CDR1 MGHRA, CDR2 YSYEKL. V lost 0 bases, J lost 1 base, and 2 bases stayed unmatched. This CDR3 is CASSQDGTVQETQYF. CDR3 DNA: TGCGCCAGCAGCCAAGATGGGACAGTCCAAGAGACCCAGTACTTC.

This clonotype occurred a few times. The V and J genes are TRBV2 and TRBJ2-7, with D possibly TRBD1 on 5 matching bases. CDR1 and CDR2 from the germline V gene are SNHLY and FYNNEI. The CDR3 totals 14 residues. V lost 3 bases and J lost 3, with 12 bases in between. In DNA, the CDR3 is TGTGCCAGCAGTGATCAGGGAAACCTCTACGAGCAGTACTTC. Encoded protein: CASSDQGNLYEQYF.

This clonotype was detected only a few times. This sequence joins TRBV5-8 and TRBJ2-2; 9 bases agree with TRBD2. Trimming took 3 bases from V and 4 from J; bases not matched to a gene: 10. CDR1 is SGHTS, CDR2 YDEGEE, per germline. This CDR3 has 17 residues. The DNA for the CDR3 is TGTGCCAGCAGCTATCCGGGACTAGCCTTTTCCACCGGGGAGCTGTTTTTT. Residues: CASSYPGLAFSTGELFF.

This chain's CDR3 is CASSQDLMAGVGYTF. In DNA, the CDR3 is TGCGCCAGCAGCCAAGATTTGATGGCAGGGGTTGGCTACACCTTC. The rearrangement joins TRBV4-3 to TRBJ1-2; TRBD1 is a possible D gene (6 bases). V was pared by 0 bases and J by 7 bases, with 15 bases between. Germline-derived CDR1 and CDR2 are LGHNA and YSLEER. This CDR3 has 15 residues.

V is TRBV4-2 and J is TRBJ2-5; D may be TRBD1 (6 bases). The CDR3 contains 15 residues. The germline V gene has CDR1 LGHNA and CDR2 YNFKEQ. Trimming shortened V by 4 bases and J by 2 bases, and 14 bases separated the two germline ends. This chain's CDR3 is CASSRQDSLQETQYF. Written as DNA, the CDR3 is TGTGCCAGCAGCCGGCAGGACAGTTTACAAGAGACCCAGTACTTC.

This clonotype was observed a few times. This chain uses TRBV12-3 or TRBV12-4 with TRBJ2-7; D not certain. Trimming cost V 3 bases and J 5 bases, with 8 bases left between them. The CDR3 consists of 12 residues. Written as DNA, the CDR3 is TGTGCCAGCAGTTTTCAACCAGACGAGCAGTACTTC. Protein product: CASSFQPDEQYF.

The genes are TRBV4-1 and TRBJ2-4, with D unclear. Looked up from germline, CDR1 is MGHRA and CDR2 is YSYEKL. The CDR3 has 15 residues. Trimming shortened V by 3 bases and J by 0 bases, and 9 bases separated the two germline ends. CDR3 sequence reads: CASSQIGVAKNIQYF. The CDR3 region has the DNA TGCGCCAGCAGCCAGATAGGAGTAGCCAAAAACATTCAGTACTTC.

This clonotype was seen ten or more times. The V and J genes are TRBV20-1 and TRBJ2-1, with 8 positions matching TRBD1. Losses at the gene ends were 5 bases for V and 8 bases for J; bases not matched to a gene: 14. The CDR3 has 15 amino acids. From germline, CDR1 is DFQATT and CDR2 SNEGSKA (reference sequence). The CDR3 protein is CSAAGGEPGGYEQFF. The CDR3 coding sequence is TGCAGTGCTGCAGGGGGCGAACCTGGCGGCTATGAGCAGTTCTTC.

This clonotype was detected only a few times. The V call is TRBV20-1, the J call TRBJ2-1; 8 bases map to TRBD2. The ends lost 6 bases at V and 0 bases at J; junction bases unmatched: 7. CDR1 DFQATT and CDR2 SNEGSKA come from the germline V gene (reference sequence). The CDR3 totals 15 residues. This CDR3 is CSAASGGFSYNEQFF. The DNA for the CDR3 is TGCAGTGCAGCAAGCGGGGGCTTCTCCTACAATGAGCAGTTCTTC.